The 23 T cell receptor beta chains below were found in one sample sequenced in a study of shared clonotypes between healthy human individuals. Some clones are missing from TCRdb's copy, which holds only in-frame ones; the method was immunoSEQ multiplex PCR. The data contain around 1.5 million clones, 98% of them singletons. The sequencing sample was made of naive CD4+ T cells sorted from blood. Subset specified: CD45RA+ positively selected. These receptor sequences come from a man aged 25 to 45 in good health.

This rearrangement joins TRBV14 to TRBJ2-1; maybe TRBD2 (6 bases). The CDR3 consists of 17 residues. The V and J ends lost 3 bases and 7 bases respectively, with 22 bases between them. Germline loops: CDR1 SGHDN, CDR2 FVKESK. CDR3 sequence (DNA): TGTGCCAGCAGCCAGGGTATGCTAGCGTTATACAGGAATGAGCAGTTCTTC. The encoded protein is CASSQGMLALYRNEQFF.

This rearrangement joins TRBV2 to TRBJ2-1; possibly TRBD1 for D (5 bases). CDR3 length: 12 amino acids. Germline V gives CDR1 SNHLY, CDR2 FYNNEI. Trimming shortened V by 4 bases and J by 9 bases, and 10 bases separated the two germline ends. CDR3 region: CASSATGTEQFF. CDR3 coding DNA: TGTGCCAGCAGTGCTACAGGTACTGAGCAGTTCTTC.

The rearrangement links TRBV10-3 to TRBJ2-7; 10 positions match TRBD1. Losses at the gene ends were 6 bases for V and 1 base for J; bases not matched to a gene: 9. From germline, CDR1 is ENHRY and CDR2 SYGVKD. The CDR3 is made up of 16 amino acids. DNA of the CDR3: TGTGCCATCAGGGCGACAGGGGGCGGAGTATCCTACGAGCAGTACTTC. It codes for CAIRATGGGVSYEQYF.

The gene calls are TRBV7-9 and TRBJ2-2; 9 positions match TRBD2. Germline CDR1 SEHNR, CDR2 FQNEAQ (reference sequence). There are 16 residues in the CDR3. V shed 5 bases and J 5 bases; nucleotides not matched to a gene: 9. CDR3 nucleotide sequence: TGTGCCAGCAGCCCGAGGGCTAGCGGGATGACCGGGGAGCTGTTTTTT. The encoded protein is CASSPRASGMTGELFF.

The chain employs TRBV6-5 and TRBJ2-5; 8 nucleotides match TRBD2. J gave up 4 bases and V 5 bases, and 9 bases lay outside the gene matches. Per germline, CDR1 MNHEY and CDR2 SVGAGI. The CDR3 covers 15 residues. In DNA form, the CDR3 reads TGTGCCAGCAGTCTGACGGGGGGGGCCGTAGAGACCCAGTACTTC. Protein: CASSLTGGAVETQYF.

V gene TRBV11-1 combines with J gene TRBJ1-2; tentative D call: TRBD1 (5 bases). V was shortened by 5 bases and J by 8 bases, with 18 bases between the two germline ends. The CDR3 covers 14 residues. Germline CDR1 reads SGHAT; CDR2 reads FQDESV (reference sequence). The CDR3 DNA reads as TGTGCCAGCAGCCATTTGGAGGGGCGCGGGGGCTACACCTTC. It yields the protein CASSHLEGRGGYTF.

The V and J genes are TRBV25-1 and TRBJ2-1, with 7 bases aligning to TRBD2. The CDR3 is 16 residues long. V shed 3 bases, J shed 6 bases, and the junction held 11 bases outside the gene matches. CDR1 MGHDK and CDR2 SYGVNS come from the germline V gene. The CDR3, as DNA: TGTGCCAGCAGTGACCCCGGACGGGGGGATGTCAATGAGCAGTTCTTC. Translation gives CASSDPGRGDVNEQFF.

The V and J genes are TRBV6-6 and TRBJ2-5; D could derive from TRBD1 or TRBD2 (6 bases each). The ends were cut back, 5 bases at V and 1 base at J, with 14 bases in the middle. CDR1 is MNHNY and CDR2 is SVGAGI in the germline V gene (reference sequence). The CDR3 totals 15 residues. CDR3 sequence reads: CASSRGSAGQETQYF. In DNA, the CDR3 is TGTGCCAGCAGTAGGGGGTCAGCGGGCCAAGAGACCCAGTACTTC.

The chain combines TRBV28 with TRBJ2-5; the D gene could be TRBD1 or TRBD2 (5 bases each). Germline loops: CDR1 MDHEN, CDR2 SYDVKM. The ends were cut back, 5 bases at V and 1 base at J, with 14 bases in the middle. The CDR3 runs to 15 residues. The CDR3 loop reads CASSLGTDFQETQYF. The CDR3 nucleotides read TGTGCCAGCAGTCTTGGGACCGACTTCCAAGAGACCCAGTACTTC.

The rearrangement links TRBV2 to TRBJ2-2; D remains ambiguous. Germline V gene sequence: CDR1 SNHLY, CDR2 FYNNEI. The CDR3 is 14 residues long. With 3 bases removed from V and 3 bases from J, the gap between germline ends came to 8 bases. CDR3 nucleotide sequence: TGTGCCAGCAGTGAGGTCAGCCACACCGGGGAGCTGTTTTTT. It specifies CASSEVSHTGELFF.

The chain recombines TRBV28 with TRBJ2-7; no firm D call. Germline V gene lookup returns CDR1 MDHEN and CDR2 SYDVKM. V lost 3 bases to trimming and J lost 4 bases, with 13 bases between them. The CDR3 length is 14 residues. The CDR3 here is CASSFESMGYEQYF. The CDR3 DNA sequence: TGTGCCAGCAGTTTCGAAAGTATGGGATACGAGCAGTACTTC. The full variable domain, in which reference TRBV28 and TRBJ2-7 provide the parts outside the CDR3, is DVKVTQSSRYLVKRTGEKVFLECVQDMDHENMFWYRQDPGLGLRLIYFSYDVKMKEKGDIPEGYSVSREKKERFSLILESASTNQTSMYLCASSFESMGYEQYFGPGTRLTVT.

This chain connects TRBV29-1 to TRBJ2-1; TRBD2 matches at 13 bases. V dropped 8 bases and J dropped 5; count of bases not matched to a gene: 9. Germline V gene lookup returns CDR1 SQVTM and CDR2 ANQGSEA. This CDR3 has 15 amino acids. The CDR3 loop reads CSSRRTSGSNNEQFF. CDR3 coding DNA: TGCAGCTCTCGTAGGACTAGCGGGAGCAACAATGAGCAGTTCTTC.

The rearrangement joins TRBV28 to TRBJ1-1; a possible D gene is TRBD1 (6 bases). CDR1 is MDHEN, CDR2 SYDVKM, per germline. The CDR3 extends over 14 amino acids. V lost 7 bases and J lost 4, with 16 bases in between. Here the CDR3 DNA reads TGTGCCAGCACCGAACACAGGGTGAGCACTGAAGCTTTCTTT. As protein: CASTEHRVSTEAFF.

The V and J genes are TRBV19 and TRBJ2-1; D not certain. CDR3 length equals 17 residues. Looked up from germline, CDR1 is LNHDA and CDR2 is SQIVND (reference sequence). Trimming removed 3 bases from V and 8 bases from J, with 23 bases in between. The CDR3 region has the DNA TGTGCCAGTAGTATTGCCCTCCCCGTAGGGTACAGCGATGAGCAGTTCTTC. It encodes CASSIALPVGYSDEQFF.

Remarks on this clone: Other DNA sequences in this specimen translate into the identical CDR3. The V gene is TRBV7-9, the J gene TRBJ2-3; 9 bases fit TRBD2. Per the germline V gene, CDR1 is SEHNR and CDR2 is FQNEAQ (reference sequence). This CDR3 is 15 amino acids long. Germline trimming cut 2 bases from V and 4 bases from J; bases unmatched to any gene: 4. CDR3 nucleotide sequence: TGTGCCAGCAGCTTACCAGCGGGAGGACCAGATACGCAGTATTTT. Its translation is CASSLPAGGPDTQYF.

The chain joins TRBV4-1 to TRBJ2-7, with unresolved D. This CDR3 has 17 amino acids. Trimming removed 0 bases at V and 0 bases at J, with 15 bases between. CDR1 is MGHRA, CDR2 YSYEKL, per germline. The CDR3 region has the DNA TGCGCCAGCAGCCAAGACTTAAGGGTTTTCAGCTCCTACGAGCAGTACTTC. Amino acids: CASSQDLRVFSSYEQYF.

The count of this clone is one. The chain recombines TRBV2 with TRBJ1-5; TRBD1 aligns across 7 bases. With V trimmed by 3 bases and J by 9 bases, 14 bases remained unmatched. Germline V gives CDR1 SNHLY, CDR2 FYNNEI. The CDR3 is 16 amino acids. DNA of the CDR3: TGTGCCAGCAGTGAGGACAGGCTGGCTTTCCTACTGCCCCAGCATTTT. Protein product: CASSEDRLAFLLPQHF.

The DNA for the CDR3 is TGTGCCAGCAGCTTAGCTTCGACACTCACCGGGGAGCTGTTTTTT. Its translation: CASSLASTLTGELFF. This rearrangement joins TRBV7-2 to TRBJ2-2; D unresolved. The V end lost 0 bases, the J end lost 4 bases, and 9 bases lay between the germline ends. Per the germline V gene, CDR1 is SGHTA and CDR2 is FQGNSA. CDR3 length equals 15 residues.

V gene TRBV11-2 combines with J gene TRBJ1-3, with a tentative D call TRBD1 (5 bases). V gave up 5 bases and J gave up 1 base, with 12 bases separating them. CDR3 length: 15 residues. Germline V lookup: CDR1 SGHAT, CDR2 FQNNGV. CDR3 DNA sequence: TGTGCCAGCAGCATCGGGACGCTGTCTGGAAACACCATATATTTT. It is translated as CASSIGTLSGNTIYF.

V is TRBV18 and J is TRBJ2-7, with D uncertain. The CDR3 is 11 residues long. Germline V gene sequence: CDR1 KGHSH, CDR2 LQKENI. The germline V and J ends were trimmed by 2 bases and 6 bases, with 5 bases remaining between them. In DNA, the CDR3 is TGTGCCAGCTCACCAGGAGCCGAGCAGTACTTC. The encoded protein is CASSPGAEQYF.

The V call is TRBV6-6, the J call TRBJ2-1, with 9 bases matching TRBD2. J lost 6 bases, V lost 9 bases, and 6 bases had no gene match. CDR1 is MNHNY, CDR2 SVGAGI, per germline (reference sequence). This CDR3 region has 13 residues. The chain's CDR3 is CASLGTSRNEQFF. The DNA for the CDR3 is TGTGCCAGTTTGGGGACTAGCCGCAATGAGCAGTTCTTC.

This chain links TRBV28 with TRBJ2-7, with 8 bases matching TRBD2. In germline, CDR1 is MDHEN, CDR2 SYDVKM. The CDR3 loop spans 15 amino acids. V shed 6 bases, J shed 4 bases, and the junction held 11 bases outside the gene matches. The CDR3 DNA sequence: TGTGCCAGCAGGACCACGGGACTAGGGCCTTACGAGCAGTACTTC. Its protein product is CASRTTGLGPYEQYF.

The genes are TRBV7-9 and TRBJ1-2; 12 nucleotides align to TRBD1. The length of the CDR3 is 14 residues. Germline CDR1 and CDR2: SEHNR and FQNEAQ (reference sequence). V shed 5 bases and J 4 bases; nucleotides not matched to a gene: 2. The CDR3 nucleotides read TGTGCCAGCAGCGGGACAGGGGGCGCCTATGGCTACACCTTC. Residues: CASSGTGGAYGYTF.